The rows below give T cell receptor beta chains drawn from one sample of a study of T cell responses to AZD1222 COVID-19 vaccine. The data were produced by immunoSEQ multiplex PCR, yet TCRdb's version contains in-frame clones alone and is incomplete. This table holds about 160,000 clones, roughly nine tenths found once. Sequencing was performed on peripheral blood, taken on day 0 of AZD1222 vaccination. The receptors derive from an adult in good health. Each CDR3 is given with its conserved first and last residue. A D gene is named only where the DNA matches it firmly. Only some rows state a clone size, as once, few, many or a class for expanded clones.

v_gene	abundance	j_gene	d_gene	CDR3aa	CDR3nt
TRBV21-1	.	TRBJ2-7	.	CASSKGDGQGVTYEQYF	TGTGCCAGCAGCAAAGGGGATGGGCAGGGGGTCACCTACGAGCAGTACTTC
TRBV7-8	.	TRBJ1-5	.	CASSVWRLSNQPQHF	TGTGCCAGCAGTGTATGGAGACTTAGCAATCAGCCCCAGCATTTT
TRBV28	.	TRBJ2-3	.	CASSSTGTGAVDTQYF	TGTGCCAGCAGTTCTACGGGGACGGGGGCTGTGGATACGCAGTATTTT
TRBV1	.	TRBJ1-1	.	CTSSHEGKNTEAFF	TGCACCAGCAGCCACGAAGGAAAGAACACTGAAGCTTTCTTT
TRBV19	.	TRBJ1-3	.	CASSPRDSGNTIYF	TGTGCCAGTAGCCCCCGAGATTCTGGAAACACCATATATTTT
TRBV15	.	TRBJ1-5	TRBD1	CATSRETGAGNQPQHF	TGTGCCACCAGCAGGGAGACAGGGGCAGGCAATCAGCCCCAGCATTTT
TRBV4-1	.	TRBJ1-2	.	CASSQEGFEGYTF	TGCGCCAGCAGCCAAGAAGGGTTCGAGGGCTACACCTTC
TRBV10-2	.	TRBJ1-1	.	CASSEARLGTEAFF	TGCGCCAGCAGTGAGGCACGGCTGGGAACTGAAGCTTTCTTT
TRBV5-1	.	TRBJ2-3	.	CASSFTDTQYF	TGCGCCAGCAGCTTTACAGATACGCAGTATTTT
TRBV6-1	.	TRBJ1-2	.	CASGHIGHYGYTF	TGTGCCAGCGGTCACATCGGCCACTATGGCTACACCTTC
TRBV19	.	TRBJ2-2	.	CASSSRTGTGELFF	TGTGCCAGTAGTTCCCGGACCGGAACCGGGGAGCTGTTTTTT
TRBV5-6	.	TRBJ1-5	TRBD1	CASSLNRGGNQPQHF	TGTGCCAGCAGTCTGAACAGGGGAGGTAATCAGCCCCAGCATTTT
TRBV25-1	.	TRBJ1-1	.	CATMTGVNTEAFF	TGTGCCACCATGACAGGAGTGAACACTGAAGCTTTCTTT
TRBV6-6	.	TRBJ1-3	.	CASSYSRGSGNTIYF	TGTGCCAGCAGTTACTCGAGGGGCTCCGGAAACACCATATATTTT
TRBV29-1	.	TRBJ1-1	.	CSALNTEAFF	TGCAGCGCTCTGAACACTGAAGCTTTCTTT
TRBV11-2	.	TRBJ1-1	.	CASSLVRPVGEAFF	TGTGCCAGCAGCTTAGTGCGGCCGGTGGGTGAAGCTTTCTTT
TRBV13	.	TRBJ2-2	.	CASSSAMAGKDTGELFF	TGTGCCAGCAGCTCCGCCATGGCGGGAAAGGACACCGGGGAGCTGTTTTTT
TRBV9	.	TRBJ2-7	.	CASSASGTLSYEQYF	TGTGCCAGCAGCGCCTCCGGGACACTCTCCTACGAGCAGTACTTC
TRBV11-2	.	TRBJ1-2	.	CASSPYHGGRKDYGYTF	TGTGCCAGCAGCCCGTACCACGGGGGAAGGAAGGACTATGGCTACACCTTC
TRBV2	.	TRBJ1-2	TRBD1	CASSSRGLWGYTF	TGTGCCAGCAGTTCCAGGGGGCTTTGGGGCTACACCTTC
TRBV28	once	TRBJ1-1	.	CASVISGLYTEAFF	TGTGCCAGCGTGATTTCGGGACTTTACACTGAAGCTTTCTTT
TRBV7-9	.	TRBJ2-1	.	CASTSGREGFNEQFF	TGTGCCAGCACCTCCGGCAGGGAAGGGTTCAATGAGCAGTTCTTC
TRBV27	.	TRBJ2-2	TRBD1	CASSLWVGQGSGELFF	TGTGCCAGCAGTTTATGGGTGGGACAGGGGTCCGGGGAGCTGTTTTTT
TRBV18	.	TRBJ1-4	.	CASSQPNEKLFF	TGTGCCAGCTCACAGCCGAATGAAAAACTGTTTTTT
TRBV7-9	.	TRBJ1-3	.	CASSLEGGSGNTIYF	TGTGCCAGCAGCTTAGAGGGGGGCTCCGGAAACACCATATATTTT
TRBV28	.	TRBJ2-7	.	CASSHTALSGLEQYF	TGTGCCAGCAGCCACACCGCCCTCAGTGGTCTCGAGCAGTACTTC
TRBV9	.	TRBJ1-1	TRBD1	CASSVGGTENTEAFF	TGTGCCAGCAGCGTAGGGGGGACAGAGAACACTGAAGCTTTCTTT
TRBV28	.	TRBJ1-1	.	CASSSSQAFF	TGTGCCAGCAGTTCTAGCCAAGCTTTCTTT
TRBV11-3	.	TRBJ2-2	TRBD1	CASSVGGDTGELFF	TGTGCCAGCAGCGTAGGGGGCGACACCGGGGAGCTGTTTTTT
TRBV5-1	.	TRBJ2-3	.	CASSSGLASTDTQYF	TGCGCCAGCAGCTCTGGCCTAGCGAGCACAGATACGCAGTATTTT
TRBV27	.	TRBJ2-7	.	CASSLAPSGVGNLPSYEQYF	TGTGCCAGCAGTTTGGCCCCCTCGGGGGTCGGGAATCTCCCCTCCTACGAGCAGTACTTC
TRBV15	.	TRBJ1-5	.	CATSRDLGGFQPQHF	TGTGCCACCAGCAGAGATTTAGGGGGATTTCAGCCCCAGCATTTT
TRBV6-5	.	TRBJ2-7	.	CASLTSSYEQYF	TGTGCCAGCTTAACTAGCTCCTACGAGCAGTACTTC
TRBV28	.	TRBJ2-7	TRBD2	CASSSSGVAYEQYF	TGTGCCAGCAGTTCAAGCGGGGTTGCCTACGAGCAGTACTTC
TRBV10-3	.	TRBJ2-2	TRBD1	CATQTGGDTGELFF	TGTGCCACCCAGACAGGGGGTGACACCGGGGAGCTGTTTTTT
TRBV5-4	.	TRBJ2-3	.	CASSSTDTQYF	TGTGCCAGCAGCTCAACAGATACGCAGTATTTT